This TCR beta chain was retrieved from a study of blood T cell repertoires in COVID-19. As for the study in general: Sources were T cells, B-cell-depleted T cells, or PBMCs; the material itself was cDNA or gDNA.

Some clones are missing from TCRdb's copy, which holds only in-frame ones; the method was immunoSEQ multiplex PCR. The sample contains about 240,000 clones, under 90% of which appear only once. This clone came up a few times. The length of the CDR3 is 15 residues. The V gene's germline CDR1 is MNHEY and CDR2 SVGAGI. With V trimmed by 6 bases and J by 9 bases, 14 bases remained unmatched. Adults between about 18 and 89 years of age took part from about two dozen US areas. Participants reported their clinical history, and cohort assignment relied on those reports. This clonotype was sampled from a woman aged 40-49 years who had been exposed to COVID-19. Sequenced sample: PBMCs or T cells enriched from blood (not recorded which). The rearrangement uses TRBV6-5 and TRBJ2-1; 7 bases are shared with TRBD1. The chain's CDR3 is CASSLQGKVKGEQFF. For the CDR3, the DNA is TGTGCCAGCAGCCTACAGGGGAAAGTAAAGGGTGAGCAGTTCTTC.